The next 10 T cell receptor beta chains were all read from a single sample in a study of T-cell reconstitution after alpha-beta-depleted transplantation in children. Construction of the TCRbeta library involved unique molecular identifiers. TCRdb re-analysed the PCR reads in MiXCR, keeping a single row per CDR3 protein. The table includes hundreds of thousands of distinct CDR3 sequences, approximately 29% detected once. The input for sequencing was PBMCs from the stem cell graft donor, taken from the stem cell graft. The receptors derive from a human donor who donated a stem cell graft to a child with aplastic anemia.

The CDR3 here is CASSTDLGTSSSYEQYF. The CDR3 nucleotides are TGTGCCAGCAGCACAGATCTCGGGACTTCCAGCTCCTACGAGCAGTACTTC. V and J are TRBV11-2 and TRBJ2-7, with D possibly being TRBD2 (6 bases). V dropped 5 bases and J dropped 0 bases, with 20 bases sitting between them. From germline, CDR1 is SGHAT and CDR2 FQNNGV. This CDR3 is 17 amino acids long.

The chain has TRBV14 and TRBJ2-5; the match to TRBD1 covers 9 bases. Trimming removed 4 bases from V and 6 bases from J; junction bases left unmatched: 6. Germline CDR1 reads SGHDN; CDR2 reads FVKESK. CDR3 length: 14 residues. The CDR3 DNA reads as TGTGCCAGCAGCCGGACAGGGGAGGGAAAGACCCAGTACTTC. This codes for CASSRTGEGKTQYF.

The rearrangement joins TRBV12-3 or TRBV12-4 to TRBJ2-3; tentatively, D is TRBD1 or TRBD2 (5 bases each). The V end was cut by 4 bases, the J end by 2 bases, with 13 bases between. This CDR3 spans 15 amino acids. As DNA, the CDR3 is TGTGCCAGCAGTTCCACCTGGGACCTCACAGATACGCAGTATTTT. It yields the protein CASSSTWDLTDTQYF.

This clonotype was seen only a few times. The gene calls are TRBV27 and TRBJ2-2; weak D call: TRBD1 (5 bases). Germline CDR1 MNHEY, CDR2 SMNVEV (reference sequence). Trimming removed 1 base at V and 4 bases at J, with 13 bases between. CDR3 length: 16 residues. CDR3 nucleotide sequence: TGTGCCAGCAGTTTATTGCAGGGTATCGGCACCGGGGAGCTGTTTTTT. This translates into CASSLLQGIGTGELFF.

This clonotype was detected a few times. This chain links TRBV7-2 with TRBJ2-7; D is unclear. Germline V gene data show CDR1 as SGHTA and CDR2 as FQGNSA. The CDR3 extends over 13 amino acids. V dropped 0 bases and J dropped 7 bases, with 10 bases sitting between them. CDR3 nucleotide sequence: TGTGCCAGCAGCTTAGCGCTAGTAGGGGAGCAGTACGTC. This encodes CASSLALVGEQYV.

The chain recombines TRBV4-3 with TRBJ2-7; 9 bases map to TRBD2. From germline, CDR1 is LGHNA and CDR2 YSLEER. The CDR3 has 17 amino acids. Trimming removed 1 base from V and 3 bases from J; junction bases left unmatched: 10. CDR3 protein: CASSQALVGTSRYEQYF. The CDR3 nucleotides are TGCGCCAGCAGCCAAGCGCTCGTTGGGACTAGCCGCTACGAGCAGTACTTC.

This clonotype was seen more than once but under ten times. CDR3 nucleotide sequence: TGCAGTGCAACCTTTCCTACTGGAGAAGAGACCCAGTACTTC. Residues: CSATFPTGEETQYF. This sequence joins TRBV20-1 and TRBJ2-5; D is ambiguous. The CDR3 covers 14 residues. V was clipped by 6 bases and J by 3 bases, with 17 bases between them. Germline-derived CDR1 and CDR2 are DFQATT and SNEGSKA (reference sequence).

The rearrangement uses TRBV12-3 or TRBV12-4 and TRBJ2-5; 7 bases agree with TRBD1. J was trimmed by 5 bases and V by 5 bases; bases with no gene match: 5. The CDR3 is 13 amino acids. The CDR3 spells CASSDRASETQYF. The DNA of the CDR3 is TGTGCCAGCAGTGACAGGGCCTCGGAGACCCAGTACTTC.

The chain employs TRBV20-1 and TRBJ1-2, with 7 positions matching TRBD1. With V trimmed by 0 bases and J by 4 bases, 14 bases remained unmatched. CDR1 DFQATT and CDR2 SNEGSKA come from the germline V gene (reference sequence). This CDR3 has 17 residues. CDR3 region: CSAREQGGGGRPYGYTF. As DNA, the CDR3 is TGCAGTGCTAGAGAGCAGGGAGGGGGCGGAAGACCCTATGGCTACACCTTC.

The chain joins TRBV5-1 to TRBJ1-1; a possible D gene is TRBD1 (6 bases). The CDR3 runs 15 residues. V dropped 0 bases and J dropped 7 bases, with 16 bases sitting between them. Germline V gene lookup returns CDR1 SGHRS and CDR2 YFSETQ. The CDR3 reads CASSLGAGGVGEAFF. DNA of the CDR3: TGCGCCAGCAGCTTGGGGGCGGGGGGCGTCGGTGAAGCTTTCTTT.